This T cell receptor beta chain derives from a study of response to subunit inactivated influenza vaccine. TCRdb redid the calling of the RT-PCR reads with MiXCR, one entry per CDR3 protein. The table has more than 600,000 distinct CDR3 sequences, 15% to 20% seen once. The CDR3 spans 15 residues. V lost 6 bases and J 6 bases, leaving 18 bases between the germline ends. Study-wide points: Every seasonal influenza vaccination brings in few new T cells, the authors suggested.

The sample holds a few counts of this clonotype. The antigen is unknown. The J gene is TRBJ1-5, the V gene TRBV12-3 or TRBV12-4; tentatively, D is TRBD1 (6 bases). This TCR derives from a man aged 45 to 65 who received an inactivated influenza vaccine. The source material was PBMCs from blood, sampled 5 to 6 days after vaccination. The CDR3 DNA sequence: TGTGCCAGCAGGTTGGAGGACAGCTCCTTTCAGCCCCAGCATTTT. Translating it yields CASRLEDSSFQPQHF.